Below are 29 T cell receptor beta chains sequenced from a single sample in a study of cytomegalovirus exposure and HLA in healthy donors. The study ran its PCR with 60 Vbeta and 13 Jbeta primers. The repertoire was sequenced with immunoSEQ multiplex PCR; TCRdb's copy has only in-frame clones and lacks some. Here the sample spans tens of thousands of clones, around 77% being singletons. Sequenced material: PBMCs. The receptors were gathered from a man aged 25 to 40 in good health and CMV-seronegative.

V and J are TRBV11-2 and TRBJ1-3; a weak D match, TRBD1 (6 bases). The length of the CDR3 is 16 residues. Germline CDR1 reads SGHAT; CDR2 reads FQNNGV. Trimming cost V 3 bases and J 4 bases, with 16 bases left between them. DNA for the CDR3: TGTGCCAGCAGCTTGGCTGCGGGGGCGAGGGGAAACACCATATATTTT. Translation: CASSLAAGARGNTIYF. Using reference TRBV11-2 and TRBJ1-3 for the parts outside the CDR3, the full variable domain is EAGVAQSPRYKIIEKRQSVAFWCNPISGHATLYWYQQILGQGPKLLIQFQNNGVVDDSQLPKDRFSAERLKGVDSTLKIQPAKLEDSAVYLCASSLAAGARGNTIYFGEGSWLTVV.

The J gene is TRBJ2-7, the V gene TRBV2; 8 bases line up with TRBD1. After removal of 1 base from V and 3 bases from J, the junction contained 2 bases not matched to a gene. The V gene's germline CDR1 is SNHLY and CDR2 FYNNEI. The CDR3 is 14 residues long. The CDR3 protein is CASSEDGQGYEQYF. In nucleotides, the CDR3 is TGTGCCAGCAGTGAAGACGGACAGGGCTACGAGCAGTACTTC.

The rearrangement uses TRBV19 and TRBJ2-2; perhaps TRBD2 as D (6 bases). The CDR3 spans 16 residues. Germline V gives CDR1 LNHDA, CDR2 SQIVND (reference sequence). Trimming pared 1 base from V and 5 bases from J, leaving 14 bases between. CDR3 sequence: CASSIAWGRGTGELFF. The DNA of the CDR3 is TGTGCCAGTAGTATAGCTTGGGGCCGGGGGACCGGGGAGCTGTTTTTT.

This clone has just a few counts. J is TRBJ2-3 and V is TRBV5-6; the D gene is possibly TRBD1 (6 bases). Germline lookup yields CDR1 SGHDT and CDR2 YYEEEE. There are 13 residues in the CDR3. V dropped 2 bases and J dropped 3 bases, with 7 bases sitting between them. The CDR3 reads CASSFTGTDTQYF. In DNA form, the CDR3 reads TGTGCCAGCAGCTTTACAGGGACAGATACGCAGTATTTT. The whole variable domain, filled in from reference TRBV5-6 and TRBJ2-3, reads DAGVTQSPTHLIKTRGQQVTLRCSPKSGHDTVSWYQQALGQGPQFIFQYYEEEERQRGNFPDRFSGHQFPNYSSELNVNALLLGDSALYLCASSFTGTDTQYFGPGTRLTVL.

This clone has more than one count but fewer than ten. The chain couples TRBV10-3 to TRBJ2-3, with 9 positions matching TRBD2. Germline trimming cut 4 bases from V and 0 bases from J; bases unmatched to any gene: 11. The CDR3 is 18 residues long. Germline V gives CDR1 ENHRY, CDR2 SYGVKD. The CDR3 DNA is TGTGCCATCAGTGCCGGAGCGGGAGGTCTCAGTAGCACAGATACGCAGTATTTT. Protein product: CAISAGAGGLSSTDTQYF.

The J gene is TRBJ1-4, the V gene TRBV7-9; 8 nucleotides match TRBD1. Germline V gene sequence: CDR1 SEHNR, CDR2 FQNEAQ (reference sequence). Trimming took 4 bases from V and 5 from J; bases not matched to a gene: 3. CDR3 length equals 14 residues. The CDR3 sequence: CASSYTGGNEKLFF. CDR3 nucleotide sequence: TGTGCCAGCAGCTATACAGGGGGGAATGAAAAACTGTTTTTT. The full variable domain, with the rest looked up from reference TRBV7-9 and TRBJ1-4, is DTGVSQNPRHKITKRGQNVTFRCDPISEHNRLYWYRQTLGQGPEFLTYFQNEAQLEKSRLLSDRFSAERPKGSFSTLEIQRTEQGDSAMYLCASSYTGGNEKLFFGSGTQLSVL.

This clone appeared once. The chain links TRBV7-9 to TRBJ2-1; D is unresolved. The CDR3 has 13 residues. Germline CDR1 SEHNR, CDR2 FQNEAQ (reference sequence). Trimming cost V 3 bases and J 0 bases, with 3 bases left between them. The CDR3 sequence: CASSFSSYNEQFF. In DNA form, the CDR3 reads TGTGCCAGCAGCTTTAGCTCCTACAATGAGCAGTTCTTC. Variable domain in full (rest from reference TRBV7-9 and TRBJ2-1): DTGVSQNPRHKITKRGQNVTFRCDPISEHNRLYWYRQTLGQGPEFLTYFQNEAQLEKSRLLSDRFSAERPKGSFSTLEIQRTEQGDSAMYLCASSFSSYNEQFFGPGTRLTVL.

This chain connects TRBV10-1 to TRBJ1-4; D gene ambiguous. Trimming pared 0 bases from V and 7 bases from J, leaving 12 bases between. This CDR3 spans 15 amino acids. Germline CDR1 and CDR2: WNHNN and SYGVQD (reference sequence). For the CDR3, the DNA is TGCGCCAGCAGTGAGTCGACGGGGAGTGGTGAAAAACTGTTTTTT. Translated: CASSESTGSGEKLFF.

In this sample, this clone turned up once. CDR3 in DNA: TGTGCCAGCAGCTTAAGGTCTGCGGGGGGTAGCACAGATACGCAGTATTTT. Translation gives CASSLRSAGGSTDTQYF. V gene TRBV7-9 combines with J gene TRBJ2-3; TRBD2 aligns across 8 bases. The ends lost 2 bases at V and 0 bases at J; junction bases unmatched: 7. The length of the CDR3 is 17 residues. The germline V gene encodes CDR1 SEHNR and CDR2 FQNEAQ (reference sequence). The full variable domain, completed using reference TRBV7-9 and TRBJ2-3, is DTGVSQNPRHKITKRGQNVTFRCDPISEHNRLYWYRQTLGQGPEFLTYFQNEAQLEKSRLLSDRFSAERPKGSFSTLEIQRTEQGDSAMYLCASSLRSAGGSTDTQYFGPGTRLTVL.

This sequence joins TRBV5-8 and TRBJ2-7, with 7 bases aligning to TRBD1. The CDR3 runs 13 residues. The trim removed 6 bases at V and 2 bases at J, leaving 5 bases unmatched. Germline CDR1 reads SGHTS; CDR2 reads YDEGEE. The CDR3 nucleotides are TGTGCCAGCATAAACAGGGGAGCCTACGAGCAGTACTTC. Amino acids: CASINRGAYEQYF.

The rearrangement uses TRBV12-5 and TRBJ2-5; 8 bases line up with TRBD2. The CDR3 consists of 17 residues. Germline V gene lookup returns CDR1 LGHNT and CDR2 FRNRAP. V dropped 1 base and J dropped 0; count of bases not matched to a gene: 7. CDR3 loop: CASGLGSSGLHQETQYF. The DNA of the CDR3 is TGTGCTAGTGGTTTGGGATCTAGCGGGCTTCACCAAGAGACCCAGTACTTC.

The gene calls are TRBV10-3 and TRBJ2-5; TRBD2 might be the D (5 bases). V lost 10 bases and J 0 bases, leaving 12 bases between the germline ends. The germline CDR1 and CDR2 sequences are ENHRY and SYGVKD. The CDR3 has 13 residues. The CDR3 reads CASTGLNQETQYF. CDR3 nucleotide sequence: TGTGCCAGCACCGGACTCAACCAAGAGACCCAGTACTTC.

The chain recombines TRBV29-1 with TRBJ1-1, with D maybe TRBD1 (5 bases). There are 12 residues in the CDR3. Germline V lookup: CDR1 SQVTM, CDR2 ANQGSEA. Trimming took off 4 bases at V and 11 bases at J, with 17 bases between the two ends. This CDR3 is CSVGGGSGGAFF. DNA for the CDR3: TGCAGCGTTGGTGGGGGGAGCGGGGGGGCTTTCTTT.

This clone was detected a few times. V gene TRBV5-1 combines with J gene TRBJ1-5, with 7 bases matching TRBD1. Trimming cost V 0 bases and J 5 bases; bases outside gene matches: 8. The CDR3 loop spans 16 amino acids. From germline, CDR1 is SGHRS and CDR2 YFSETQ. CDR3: CASSLGPNQGDQPQHF. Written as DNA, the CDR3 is TGCGCCAGCAGCTTGGGGCCTAATCAGGGGGATCAGCCCCAGCATTTT.

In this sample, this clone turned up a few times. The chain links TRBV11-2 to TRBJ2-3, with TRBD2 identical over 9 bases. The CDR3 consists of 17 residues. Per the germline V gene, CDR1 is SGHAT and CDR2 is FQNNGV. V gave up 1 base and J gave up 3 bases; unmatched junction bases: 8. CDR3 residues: CASSLVAGGPETDTQYF. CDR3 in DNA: TGTGCCAGCAGCTTAGTTGCGGGAGGGCCAGAGACAGATACGCAGTATTTT.

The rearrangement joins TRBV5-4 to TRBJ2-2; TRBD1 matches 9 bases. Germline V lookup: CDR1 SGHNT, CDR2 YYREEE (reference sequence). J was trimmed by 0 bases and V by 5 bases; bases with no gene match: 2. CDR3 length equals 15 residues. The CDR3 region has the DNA TGTGCCAGCAGAAGACAGGGGGCGAACACCGGGGAGCTGTTTTTT. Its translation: CASRRQGANTGELFF.

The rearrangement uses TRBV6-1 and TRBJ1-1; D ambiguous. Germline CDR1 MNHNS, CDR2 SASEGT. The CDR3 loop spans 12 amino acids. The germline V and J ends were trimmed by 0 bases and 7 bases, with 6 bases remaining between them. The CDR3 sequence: CASSEAPGEAFF. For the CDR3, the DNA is TGTGCCAGCAGTGAAGCTCCAGGTGAAGCTTTCTTT.

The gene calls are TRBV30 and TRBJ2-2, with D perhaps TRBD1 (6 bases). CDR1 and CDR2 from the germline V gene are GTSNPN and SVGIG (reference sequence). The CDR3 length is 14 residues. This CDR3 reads CARDKGLTTGELFF. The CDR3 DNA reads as TGTGCACGGGACAAGGGGCTGACCACCGGGGAGCTGTTTTTT.

DNA for the CDR3: TGTGCCAGCAGCTTCTCACAGGGTTTGGCCTACGAGCAGTACTTC. Translating it yields CASSFSQGLAYEQYF. The chain couples TRBV11-2 to TRBJ2-7, with a tentative D call TRBD1 (6 bases). Germline values: CDR1 SGHAT, CDR2 FQNNGV. With 3 bases removed from V and 2 bases from J, the gap between germline ends came to 14 bases. The CDR3 contains 15 residues.

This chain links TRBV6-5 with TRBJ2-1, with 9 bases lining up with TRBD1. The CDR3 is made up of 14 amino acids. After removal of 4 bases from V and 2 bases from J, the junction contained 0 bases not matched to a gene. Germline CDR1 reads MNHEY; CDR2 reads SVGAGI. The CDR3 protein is CASSWDRAYNEQFF. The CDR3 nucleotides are TGTGCCAGCAGTTGGGACAGGGCCTACAATGAGCAGTTCTTC.

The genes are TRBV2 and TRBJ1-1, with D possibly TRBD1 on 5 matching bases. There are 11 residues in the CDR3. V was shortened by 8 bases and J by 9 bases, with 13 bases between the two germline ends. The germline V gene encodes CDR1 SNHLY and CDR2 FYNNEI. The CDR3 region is CASATGSQAFF. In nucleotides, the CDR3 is TGTGCCAGCGCAACAGGCTCTCAAGCTTTCTTT.

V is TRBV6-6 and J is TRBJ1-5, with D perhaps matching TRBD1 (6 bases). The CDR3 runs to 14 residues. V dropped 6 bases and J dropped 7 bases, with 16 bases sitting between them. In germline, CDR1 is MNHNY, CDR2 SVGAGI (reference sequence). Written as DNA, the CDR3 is TGTGCCAGCAGGGTGACAGGCGGCTCACAGCCCCAGCATTTT. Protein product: CASRVTGGSQPQHF.

The CDR3 loop is CATSRDFGNTIYF. The CDR3 DNA reads as TGTGCCACCAGCAGAGACTTCGGAAACACCATATATTTT. The chain is built from TRBV15 and TRBJ1-3; D ambiguous. CDR3 size: 13 residues. Germline assignment: CDR1 LNHNV and CDR2 YYDKDF (reference sequence). Trimming stripped 0 bases from V and 4 bases from J, with 4 bases between.

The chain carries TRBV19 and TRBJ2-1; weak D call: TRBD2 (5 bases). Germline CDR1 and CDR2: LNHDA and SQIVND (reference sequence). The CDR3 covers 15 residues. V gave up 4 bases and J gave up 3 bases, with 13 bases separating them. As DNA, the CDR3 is TGTGCCAGTAGTAACTCCCGGGAAATCTACAATGAGCAGTTCTTC. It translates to CASSNSREIYNEQFF.

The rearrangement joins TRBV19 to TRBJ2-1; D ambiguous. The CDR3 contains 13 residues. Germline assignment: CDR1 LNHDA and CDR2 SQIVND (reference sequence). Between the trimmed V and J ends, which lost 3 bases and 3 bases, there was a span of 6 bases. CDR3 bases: TGTGCCAGTAGTATTTTCATCTACAATGAGCAGTTCTTC. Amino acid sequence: CASSIFIYNEQFF.

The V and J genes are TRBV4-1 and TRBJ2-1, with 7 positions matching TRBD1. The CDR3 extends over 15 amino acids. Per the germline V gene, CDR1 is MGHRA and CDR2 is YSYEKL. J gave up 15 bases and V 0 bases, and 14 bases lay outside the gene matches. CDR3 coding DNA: TGCGCCAGCAGCCAAGAGGGGGTCGACAGGGTAATACTGTTCTTC. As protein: CASSQEGVDRVILFF.

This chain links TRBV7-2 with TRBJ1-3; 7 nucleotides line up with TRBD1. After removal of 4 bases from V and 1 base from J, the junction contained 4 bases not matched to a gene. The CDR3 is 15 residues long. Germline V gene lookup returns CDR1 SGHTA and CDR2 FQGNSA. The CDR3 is CASSSTGASGNTIYF. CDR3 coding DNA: TGTGCCAGCAGCTCCACAGGGGCTTCTGGAAACACCATATATTTT. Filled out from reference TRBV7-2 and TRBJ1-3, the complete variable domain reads GAGVSQSPSNKVTEKGKDVELRCDPISGHTALYWYRQSLGQGLEFLIYFQGNSAPDKSGLPSDRFSAERTGGSVSTLTIQRTQQEDSAVYLCASSSTGASGNTIYFGEGSWLTVV.

Here the CDR3 reads CASTPVGGNTEAFF. The DNA of the CDR3 is TGCGCCAGCACCCCCGTCGGCGGGAACACTGAAGCTTTCTTT. The chain has TRBV23-1 and TRBJ1-1; the D is unclear. TRBV23-1 carries the ORF label, with uncertain function. This CDR3 has 14 amino acids. V was pared by 7 bases and J by 1 base, with 13 bases between.

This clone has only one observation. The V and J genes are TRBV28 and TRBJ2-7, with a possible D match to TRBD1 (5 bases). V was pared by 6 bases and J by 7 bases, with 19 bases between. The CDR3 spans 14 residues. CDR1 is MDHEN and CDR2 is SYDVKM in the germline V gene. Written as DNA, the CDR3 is TGTGCCAGCAGCCTCGACAGTTTGGGAAGGGAGCAGTACTTC. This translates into CASSLDSLGREQYF.